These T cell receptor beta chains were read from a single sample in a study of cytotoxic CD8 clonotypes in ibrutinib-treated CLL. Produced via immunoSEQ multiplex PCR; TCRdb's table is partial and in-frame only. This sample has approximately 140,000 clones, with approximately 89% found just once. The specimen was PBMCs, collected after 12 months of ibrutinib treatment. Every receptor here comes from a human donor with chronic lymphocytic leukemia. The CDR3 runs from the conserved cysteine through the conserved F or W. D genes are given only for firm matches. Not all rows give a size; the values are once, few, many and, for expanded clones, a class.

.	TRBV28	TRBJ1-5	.	CASSDRTRNQPQHF	TGTGCCAGCAGTGACCGGACCCGTAATCAGCCCCAGCATTTT
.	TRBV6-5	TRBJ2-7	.	CASSYLGEQYF	TGTGCCAGCAGTTACTTAGGAGAGCAGTACTTC
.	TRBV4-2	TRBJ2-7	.	CASSPHNSYEQYF	TGTGCCAGCAGTCCTCACAACTCCTACGAGCAGTACTTC
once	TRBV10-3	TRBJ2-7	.	CAIKWALGNYEQYF	TGTGCCATTAAGTGGGCTCTAGGAAACTACGAGCAGTACTTC
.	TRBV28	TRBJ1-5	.	CASSTRKFNQPQHF	TGTGCCAGCAGTACCCGGAAATTTAATCAGCCCCAGCATTTT
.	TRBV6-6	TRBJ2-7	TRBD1	CASSYRGQGNGEQYF	TGTGCCAGCAGTTACCGGGGACAGGGAAACGGCGAGCAGTACTTC
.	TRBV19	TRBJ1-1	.	CASRIIPDRPNTEAFF	TGTGCCAGTAGAATAATTCCCGACAGACCGAACACTGAAGCTTTCTTT
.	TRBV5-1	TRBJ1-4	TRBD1	CASTSGTVDEKLFF	TGCGCCAGCACCTCCGGGACAGTAGATGAAAAACTGTTTTTT
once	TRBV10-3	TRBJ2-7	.	CAISFGTPSYEQYF	TGTGCCATCAGTTTCGGGACGCCCTCCTACGAGCAGTACTTC
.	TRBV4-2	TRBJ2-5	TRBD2	CASSQDGGGQETQYF	TGTGCCAGCAGCCAAGATGGGGGGGGACAAGAGACCCAGTACTTC
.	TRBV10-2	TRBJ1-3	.	CASSEYGTGNTIYF	TGCGCCAGCAGTGAGTACGGGACTGGAAACACCATATATTTT
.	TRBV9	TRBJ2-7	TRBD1	CASSVDRGAEQYF	TGTGCCAGCAGCGTAGACAGGGGGGCCGAGCAGTACTTC
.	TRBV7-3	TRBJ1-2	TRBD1	CASSSGTGEDGYTF	TGTGCCAGCAGCTCCGGGACAGGGGAGGATGGCTACACCTTC
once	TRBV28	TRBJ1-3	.	CASSFSGKAGNTIYF	TGTGCCAGCAGTTTCTCAGGGAAAGCTGGAAACACCATATATTTT
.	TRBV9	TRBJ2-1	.	CASSGTGTNNEQFF	TGTGCCAGCAGCGGAACCGGGACCAACAATGAGCAGTTCTTC
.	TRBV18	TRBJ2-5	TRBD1	CASSPGDRETQYF	TGTGCCAGCTCACCCGGGGACAGAGAGACCCAGTACTTC
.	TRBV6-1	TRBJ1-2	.	CASSEYGYGYTF	TGTGCCAGCAGTGAGTACGGATATGGCTACACCTTC
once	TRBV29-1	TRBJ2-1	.	CSVDGKTWGEQFF	TGCAGCGTAGACGGAAAGACCTGGGGTGAGCAGTTCTTC
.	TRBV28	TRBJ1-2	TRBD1	CASRETGSYGYTF	TGTGCCAGCAGGGAGACAGGGAGCTATGGCTACACCTTC
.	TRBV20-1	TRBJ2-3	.	CSARKTDTQYF	TGCAGTGCTAGAAAGACAGATACGCAGTATTTT
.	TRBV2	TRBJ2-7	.	CASRIYRVVYEQYF	TGTGCCAGCAGAATCTACAGGGTGGTCTACGAGCAGTACTTC
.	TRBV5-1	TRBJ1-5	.	CASSLVGDVNQPQHF	TGCGCCAGCAGCTTGGTCGGGGACGTCAATCAGCCCCAGCATTTT
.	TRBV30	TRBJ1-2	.	CAWSDLGSGYTF	TGTGCCTGGAGTGATTTAGGGAGCGGCTACACCTTC
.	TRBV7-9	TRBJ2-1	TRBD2	CASSTRLAGDNEQFF	TGTGCCAGCAGCACCCGACTAGCGGGGGACAATGAGCAGTTCTTC
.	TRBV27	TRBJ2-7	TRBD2	CASRREAGLKHEQYF	TGTGCCAGCAGACGTGAAGCGGGACTAAAGCACGAGCAGTACTTC
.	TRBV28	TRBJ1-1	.	CASSFSQSEAFF	TGTGCCAGCAGTTTTTCGCAGAGCGAAGCTTTCTTT
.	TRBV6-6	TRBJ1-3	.	CASSPKHTIYF	TGTGCCAGCAGCCCGAAGCACACCATATATTTT
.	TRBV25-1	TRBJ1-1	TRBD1	CASLRDREAFF	TGTGCCAGCCTTCGGGACAGGGAAGCTTTCTTT
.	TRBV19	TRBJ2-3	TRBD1	CASSPGRTGGTDTQYF	TGTGCCAGTAGTCCCGGCCGGACAGGGGGCACAGATACGCAGTATTTT
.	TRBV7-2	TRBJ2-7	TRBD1	CASSTPDRGSAYEEQYF	TGTGCCAGCAGCACACCGGACAGGGGGTCGGCGTACGAGGAGCAGTACTTC
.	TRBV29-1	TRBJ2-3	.	CSGAFLDTDTQYF	TGCAGCGGGGCGTTCCTAGACACAGATACGCAGTATTTT
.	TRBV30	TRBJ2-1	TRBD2	CAWGAGGNEQFF	TGTGCCTGGGGGGCGGGAGGAAATGAGCAGTTCTTC
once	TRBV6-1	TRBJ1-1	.	CASIPGNTEAFF	TGTGCCAGCATTCCAGGAAACACTGAAGCTTTCTTT
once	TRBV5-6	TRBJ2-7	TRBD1	CASSLGPGQDVYEQYF	TGTGCCAGCAGCTTGGGTCCGGGACAGGATGTGTACGAGCAGTACTTC
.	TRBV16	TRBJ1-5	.	CASSQSSSNQPQHF	TGTGCCAGCAGCCAATCGTCTAGCAATCAGCCCCAGCATTTT
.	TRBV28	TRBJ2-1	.	CASSDQGGLNEQFF	TGTGCCAGCAGCGACCAGGGCGGCCTAAATGAGCAGTTCTTC
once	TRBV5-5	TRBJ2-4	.	CASSAETGARDIQYF	TGTGCCAGCAGCGCCGAAACAGGTGCCAGGGACATTCAGTACTTC
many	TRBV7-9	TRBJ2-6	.	CASRRPGPQANVLTF	TGTGCCAGCAGGAGGCCGGGACCGCAGGCCAACGTCCTGACTTTC
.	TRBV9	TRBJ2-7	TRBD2	CASSGYGGGSSDEQYF	TGTGCCAGCAGCGGTTATGGGGGAGGGTCCTCGGACGAGCAGTACTTC
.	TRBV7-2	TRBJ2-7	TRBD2	CASSLAPLAGYEQYF	TGTGCCAGCAGCTTAGCTCCACTAGCGGGATATGAGCAGTACTTC
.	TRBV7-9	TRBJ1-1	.	CAPGDPNTEAFF	TGTGCCCCGGGGGATCCCAACACTGAAGCTTTCTTT
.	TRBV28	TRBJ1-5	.	CASSLAQDGNQPQHF	TGTGCCAGCAGTTTAGCCCAGGACGGGAATCAGCCCCAGCATTTT
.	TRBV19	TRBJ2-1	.	CASSMNRPGEQFF	TGTGCCAGTAGTATGAACAGACCTGGTGAGCAGTTCTTC
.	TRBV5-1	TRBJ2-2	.	CASRLDGEMTGELFF	TGCGCCAGCAGATTGGATGGCGAAATGACCGGGGAGCTGTTTTTT
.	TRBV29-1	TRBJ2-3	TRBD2	CSVELAGGRTDTQYF	TGCAGCGTTGAACTAGCGGGAGGCAGAACAGATACGCAGTATTTT